Below are 29 T cell receptor beta chains sequenced from a single sample in a study of beta chain features in type 1 diabetes. Every isolated RNA sample was fully reverse transcribed, so sequencing captured expressed TCRB transcripts. Profiled with immunoSEQ multiplex PCR; TCRdb holds only in-frame clones, not every one. The sample carries approximately 120,000 clones, 40% recorded once. The sequenced material came from stem cell memory CD4+ T cells from blood. The receptors stem from a woman under 30 in good health.

This clone was found a few times. The V gene is TRBV7-9, the J gene TRBJ1-2, with 7 bases aligning to TRBD1. This CDR3 comprises 13 residues. With 4 bases clipped from V and 2 bases from J, the junction kept 1 base outside the gene matches. Germline lookup yields CDR1 SEHNR and CDR2 FQNEAQ (reference sequence). Written as DNA, the CDR3 is TGTGCCAGCAGCTCGGGACAGAACTATGGCTACACCTTC. Residues: CASSSGQNYGYTF.

This clone was seen a handful of times. J is TRBJ2-2 and V is TRBV29-1, with 7 positions matching TRBD1. The V segment lost 5 bases and the J segment 1 base; nucleotides outside the gene matches: 7. The germline V gene encodes CDR1 SQVTM and CDR2 ANQGSEA. The CDR3 is 15 residues long. The CDR3 reads CSVLKDRMNTGELFF. As DNA, the CDR3 is TGCAGCGTTCTTAAGGACAGGATGAACACCGGGGAGCTGTTTTTT.

This chain uses TRBV15 with TRBJ2-5; possibly TRBD1 for D (6 bases). The CDR3 loop spans 14 amino acids. CDR1 and CDR2 (germline): LNHNV, YYDKDF (reference sequence). V dropped 0 bases and J dropped 2 bases, with 7 bases sitting between them. CDR3 sequence: CATSRERGQETQYF. The CDR3 coding sequence is TGTGCCACCAGCAGAGAGAGGGGGCAAGAGACCCAGTACTTC.

The CDR3 here is CASRPPGSSYNEQFF. In DNA, the CDR3 is TGTGCCAGCAGGCCTCCCGGGAGCTCCTACAATGAGCAGTTCTTC. V and J are TRBV6-5 and TRBJ2-1, with D tentatively TRBD2 (6 bases). Germline CDR1 MNHEY, CDR2 SVGAGI. This CDR3 is built from 15 residues. Trimming removed 6 bases from V and 0 bases from J, with 12 bases in between.

The J gene is TRBJ1-5, the V gene TRBV5-8, with a tentative D call TRBD1 (5 bases). From germline, CDR1 is SGHTS and CDR2 YDEGEE. The CDR3 length is 14 residues. V lost 1 base to trimming and J lost 3 bases, with 8 bases between them. CDR3: CASSLQGNNQPQHF. The CDR3 DNA reads as TGTGCCAGCAGCTTGCAGGGTAACAATCAGCCCCAGCATTTT.

The chain couples TRBV25-1 to TRBJ1-1; no clear D gene. The V gene lost 4 bases and the J gene lost 1 base, with 7 bases spanning the gap. Germline V gene data show CDR1 as MGHDK and CDR2 as SYGVNS. There are 13 residues in the CDR3. The DNA of the CDR3 is TGTGCCAGCAGTGTTCTAGGGAACACTGAAGCTTTCTTT. It codes for CASSVLGNTEAFF.

J is TRBJ2-1 and V is TRBV6-1, with a possible D match to TRBD2 (6 bases). Trimming took off 3 bases at V and 3 bases at J, with 12 bases between the two ends. Germline V lookup: CDR1 MNHNS, CDR2 SASEGT. This CDR3 region has 15 residues. This chain's CDR3 is CASSDEGGVYNEQFF. The CDR3 DNA sequence: TGTGCCAGCAGTGACGAGGGAGGAGTCTACAATGAGCAGTTCTTC.

This clone was observed a handful of times. J is TRBJ2-1 and V is TRBV15; 9 positions agree with TRBD2. Germline CDR1 is LNHNV and CDR2 is YYDKDF (reference sequence). The CDR3 has 15 amino acids. V trimming: 3 bases; J trimming: 9 bases; junction bases outside the gene matches: 9. The CDR3 loop reads CATSSIAGAGVEQFF. The CDR3 DNA follows: TGTGCCACCAGCAGTATAGCGGGAGCTGGGGTTGAGCAGTTCTTC.

This chain connects TRBV18 to TRBJ2-1; 8 positions agree with TRBD2. V lost 3 bases, J lost 2 bases, and 6 bases stayed unmatched. The length of the CDR3 is 16 residues. CDR1 and CDR2 (germline): KGHSH, LQKENI. CDR3 DNA: TGTGCCAGCTCACCGCCGGGACTAGGAACCTACAATGAGCAGTTCTTC. The encoded protein is CASSPPGLGTYNEQFF.

This clone was counted between two and nine times. The chain joins TRBV7-9 to TRBJ1-5, with D maybe TRBD1 (5 bases). Germline CDR1 is SEHNR and CDR2 is FQNEAQ (reference sequence). Trimming removed 3 bases at V and 7 bases at J, with 7 bases between. The CDR3 consists of 12 residues. The DNA of the CDR3 is TGTGCCAGCAGCTTGGGGCCCCAGCCCCAGCATTTT. Protein product: CASSLGPQPQHF. Together with reference TRBV7-9 and TRBJ1-5, the CDR3 gives the full variable domain: DTGVSQNPRHKITKRGQNVTFRCDPISEHNRLYWYRQTLGQGPEFLTYFQNEAQLEKSRLLSDRFSAERPKGSFSTLEIQRTEQGDSAMYLCASSLGPQPQHFGDGTRLSIL.

V is TRBV28 and J is TRBJ1-2, with a tentative D call TRBD1 (5 bases). V was clipped by 2 bases and J by 2 bases, with 15 bases between them. The CDR3 covers 16 residues. Germline CDR1 and CDR2: MDHEN and SYDVKM. The CDR3 sequence: CASSLMFARANYGYTF. The CDR3 bases are TGTGCCAGCAGTTTAATGTTCGCCAGGGCGAACTATGGCTACACCTTC.

V and J are TRBV5-1 and TRBJ2-3; no definite D call. Germline V gene sequence: CDR1 SGHRS, CDR2 YFSETQ. V was shortened by 2 bases and J by 5 bases, with 6 bases between the two germline ends. There are 12 residues in the CDR3. In DNA, the CDR3 is TGCGCCAGCAGCTTCCTTCGAGATACGCAGTATTTT. This gives the protein CASSFLRDTQYF. The full variable domain, with the rest looked up from reference TRBV5-1 and TRBJ2-3, is KAGVTQTPRYLIKTRGQQVTLSCSPISGHRSVSWYQQTPGQGLQFLFEYFSETQRNKGNFPGRFSGRQFSNSRSEMNVSTLELGDSALYLCASSFLRDTQYFGPGTRLTVL.

The genes are TRBV5-4 and TRBJ2-7; 10 bases fit TRBD2. The CDR3 has 13 residues. V shed 5 bases, J shed 5 bases, and the junction held 4 bases outside the gene matches. The germline V gene encodes CDR1 SGHNT and CDR2 YYREEE (reference sequence). The CDR3 bases are TGTGCCAGCAGGCGGGGGACTAGCGACGAGCAGTACTTC. It is translated as CASRRGTSDEQYF.

This clone occurred a few times. The rearrangement links TRBV5-1 to TRBJ2-7; 7 positions agree with TRBD2. The CDR3 runs 14 residues. The V gene end was trimmed by 5 bases and the J gene end by 0 bases; junction bases not matched to a gene: 5. Germline V lookup: CDR1 SGHRS, CDR2 YFSETQ. The CDR3 region is CASRRSSGSYEQYF. CDR3 DNA: TGCGCCAGCAGAAGGTCTAGCGGCTCCTACGAGCAGTACTTC.

V gene TRBV4-1 combines with J gene TRBJ2-7; TRBD2 agrees at 11 bases. The V gene's germline CDR1 is MGHRA and CDR2 YSYEKL. CDR3 length: 17 residues. Trimming at V came to 4 bases and at J to 1 base, leaving 9 bases not matched to a gene. The CDR3 DNA reads as TGCGCCAGCAGCCCCCCCGCGGGACTAGCGGAGTCCTACGAGCAGTACTTC. Protein sequence: CASSPPAGLAESYEQYF.

CDR3 nucleotide sequence: TGCAGCGTTGAAGGATTAGACAGGGTTTATGGCTACACCTTC. Translated, it gives CSVEGLDRVYGYTF. This rearrangement joins TRBV29-1 to TRBJ1-2; 7 positions match TRBD1. V gave up 1 base and J gave up 5 bases; unmatched junction bases: 7. The CDR3 runs 14 residues. Germline loops: CDR1 SQVTM, CDR2 ANQGSEA.

J is TRBJ1-5 and V is TRBV6-1, with D possibly matching TRBD1 (5 bases). Germline CDR1 MNHNS, CDR2 SASEGT. The CDR3 is made up of 14 amino acids. V was shortened by 2 bases and J by 5 bases, with 10 bases between the two germline ends. CDR3 DNA sequence: TGTGCCAGCAGTGAAAGCGACAGTTATCAGCCCCAGCATTTT. This encodes CASSESDSYQPQHF.

The genes are TRBV11-1 and TRBJ2-1; a weak D match, TRBD1 (7 bases). Germline values: CDR1 SGHAT, CDR2 FQDESV (reference sequence). The V end lost 1 base, the J end lost 4 bases, and 14 bases lay between the germline ends. This CDR3 comprises 16 residues. This chain's CDR3 is CASSLVEGARYNEQFF. The CDR3 nucleotides read TGTGCCAGCAGCTTAGTGGAGGGGGCGCGGTACAATGAGCAGTTCTTC. The full variable domain, completed using reference TRBV11-1 and TRBJ2-1, is EAEVAQSPRYKITEKSQAVAFWCDPISGHATLYWYRQILGQGPELLVQFQDESVVDDSQLPKDRFSAERLKGVDSTLKIQPAELGDSAMYLCASSLVEGARYNEQFFGPGTRLTVL.

This clone was picked up a small number of times. The V and J genes are TRBV29-1 and TRBJ2-7; 8 bases map to TRBD1. This CDR3 has 13 residues. Germline V lookup: CDR1 SQVTM, CDR2 ANQGSEA. Trimming at V came to 3 bases and at J to 7 bases, leaving 8 bases not matched to a gene. As DNA, the CDR3 is TGCAGCGTTGAGGTCCAGGGGGCGGGAGAGCAGTACTTC. Amino acids: CSVEVQGAGEQYF.

V usage is TRBV5-1 and J usage is TRBJ2-7; D is perhaps TRBD1 (5 bases). Germline V gene sequence: CDR1 SGHRS, CDR2 YFSETQ. Deletions cut 4 bases from V and 0 bases from J, with 11 bases between. The CDR3 consists of 14 residues. In DNA form, the CDR3 reads TGCGCCAGCAGCACCCGACAGAGCTCCTACGAGCAGTACTTC. As protein: CASSTRQSSYEQYF.

This clone showed up just a few times. The V gene is TRBV18, the J gene TRBJ2-5, with no clear D. The CDR3 runs 14 residues. Per the germline V gene, CDR1 is KGHSH and CDR2 is LQKENI. V shed 1 base and J shed 4 bases, with 10 bases lying between them. CDR3 sequence reads: CASSPRSFVETQYF. As DNA, the CDR3 is TGTGCCAGCTCACCACGAAGCTTTGTAGAGACCCAGTACTTC. Full variable domain (missing parts from reference TRBV18 and TRBJ2-5): NAGVMQNPRHLVRRRGQEARLRCSPMKGHSHVYWYRQLPEEGLKFMVYLQKENIIDESGMPKERFSAEFPKEGPSILRIQQVVRGDSAAYFCASSPRSFVETQYFGPGTRLLVL.

The chain couples TRBV5-1 to TRBJ2-7, with 8 bases fitting TRBD2. In germline, CDR1 is SGHRS, CDR2 YFSETQ. The CDR3 spans 13 residues. With 5 bases clipped from V and 6 bases from J, the junction kept 7 bases outside the gene matches. CDR3 nucleotides: TGCGCCAGCAGTAACGGACTAGCAAGCGAGCAGTACTTC. It yields the protein CASSNGLASEQYF.

This clone was seen only once. This chain links TRBV28 with TRBJ2-4; D may be TRBD1 (6 bases). Trimming took off 6 bases at V and 1 base at J, with 19 bases between the two ends. The CDR3 runs 17 residues. The germline gives CDR1 MDHEN, CDR2 SYDVKM. The CDR3 region has the DNA TGTGCCAGCAGCCCCTCAGGGGTGGCGGATGCCAAAAACATTCAGTACTTC. It yields the protein CASSPSGVADAKNIQYF. Looking up the rest from reference TRBV28 and TRBJ2-4 gives the full variable domain: DVKVTQSSRYLVKRTGEKVFLECVQDMDHENMFWYRQDPGLGLRLIYFSYDVKMKEKGDIPEGYSVSREKKERFSLILESASTNQTSMYLCASSPSGVADAKNIQYFGAGTRLSVL.

In this sample, this clone turned up a few times. The V and J genes are TRBV7-2 and TRBJ2-7; D perhaps matches TRBD2 (6 bases). CDR3 length: 14 residues. CDR1 and CDR2 (germline): SGHTA, FQGNSA. V was trimmed by 1 base and J by 2 bases, leaving 9 bases between them. This chain's CDR3 is CASSLDGSTYEQYF. As DNA, the CDR3 is TGTGCCAGCAGCTTAGACGGGAGTACCTACGAGCAGTACTTC.

This clone was found once. A much larger clone lies a single base off, so this may be a read error. This chain joins TRBV7-9 and TRBJ2-5; D ambiguous. Near its end, the DNA agrees better with TRBJ2-7, so the J call may be wrong. Germline assignment: CDR1 SEHNR and CDR2 FQNEAQ (reference sequence). The CDR3 covers 11 residues. CDR3 nucleotide sequence: TGTGCCAGCAGCCCTAACTACGAGCAGTACTTC. Its translation: CASSPNYEQYF.

The chain combines TRBV27 with TRBJ1-1; unclear D gene. Germline V CDR1 and CDR2: MNHEY, SMNVEV (reference sequence). Trimming removed 6 bases at V and 5 bases at J, with 16 bases between. This CDR3 has 14 amino acids. Written as DNA, the CDR3 is TGTGCCAGCAGACTTACAGAGGGTAGGACTGAAGCTTTCTTT. Its protein is CASRLTEGRTEAFF.

This clone has just a few counts. CDR3 bases: TGTGCCAGCAGCCACCGGGACAGGGGTGGGAGTGGCTACACCTTC. Protein sequence: CASSHRDRGGSGYTF. The rearrangement links TRBV7-2 to TRBJ1-2, with 10 bases lining up with TRBD1. Trimming removed 5 bases from V and 7 bases from J; junction bases left unmatched: 10. Germline values: CDR1 SGHTA, CDR2 FQGNSA. The CDR3 contains 15 residues.

The chain is built from TRBV27 and TRBJ1-2; D unresolved. CDR1 MNHEY and CDR2 SMNVEV come from the germline V gene (reference sequence). This CDR3 is 14 amino acids long. Deletions cut 5 bases from V and 5 bases from J, with 15 bases between. CDR3 nucleotides: TGTGCCAGCAGTCCCCAGAACCGGGTTTATGGCTACACCTTC. This sequence encodes CASSPQNRVYGYTF.

The CDR3 DNA sequence: TGTGCCAGCAGTCCCACGTCAGTTATCTGGGGCTACACCTTC. Protein: CASSPTSVIWGYTF. The chain has TRBV27 and TRBJ1-2; D is ambiguous. The germline V gene encodes CDR1 MNHEY and CDR2 SMNVEV (reference sequence). CDR3 size: 14 residues. Trimming took 5 bases from V and 8 from J, leaving 18 bases between them.